Presented here are 14 T cell receptor beta chains from one specimen sequenced in a study of T cells after yellow fever vaccination. MiXCR, applied by TCRdb to the 5' RACE reads, yields one record per CDR3 protein. Of hundreds of thousands of distinct CDR3 sequences listed, 18% are singletons. The specimen comprised PBMCs, sampled before the yellow fever booster vaccination. The receptors were gathered from a man between 18 and 35 years old who received the YFV17D yellow fever vaccine.

The chain carries TRBV4-1 and TRBJ2-2; tentatively, D is TRBD2 (5 bases). From germline, CDR1 is MGHRA and CDR2 YSYEKL. V lost 0 bases, J lost 0 bases, and 11 bases lay in between. The CDR3 sequence is 17 residues long. Here the CDR3 reads CASSQDWSGTNTGELFF. CDR3 nucleotide sequence: TGCGCCAGCAGCCAAGATTGGTCCGGGACGAACACCGGGGAGCTGTTTTTT.

This sequence joins TRBV10-2 and TRBJ2-7, with D maybe TRBD2 (6 bases). V dropped 2 bases and J dropped 1 base, with 15 bases sitting between them. Germline-derived CDR1 and CDR2 are WSHSY and SAAADI. The CDR3 consists of 16 residues. In DNA form, the CDR3 reads TGCGCCAGCAGTGAGCTAGGCGGGGTGGGATCCTACGAGCAGTACTTC. This sequence encodes CASSELGGVGSYEQYF.

The sample holds many counts of this clonotype. The CDR3 DNA is TGTGCCAGCAGCCAAACAGGGGGATGGAATGAGCAGTTCTTC. Encoded protein: CASSQTGGWNEQFF. The chain links TRBV3-1 to TRBJ2-1; 8 bases match TRBD1. V gave up 2 bases and J gave up 7 bases; unmatched junction bases: 4. CDR1 is LGHDT, CDR2 YNNKEL, per germline (reference sequence). The CDR3 is 14 residues long.

This chain joins TRBV28 and TRBJ2-7; a weak D match, TRBD1 (5 bases). In germline, CDR1 is MDHEN, CDR2 SYDVKM. V was clipped by 3 bases and J by 6 bases, with 15 bases between them. The CDR3 consists of 14 residues. CDR3 DNA sequence: TGTGCCAGCAGTTTGATCAGGGTAGGCTCCGAGCAGTACGTC. This encodes CASSLIRVGSEQYV.

The V call is TRBV6-1, the J call TRBJ2-1; D ambiguous. Trimming cost V 6 bases and J 9 bases, with 9 bases left between them. The CDR3 covers 11 residues. Germline V gives CDR1 MNHNS, CDR2 SASEGT. Here the CDR3 reads CASSLVGEQFF. CDR3 DNA: TGTGCCAGCAGCCTAGTCGGTGAGCAGTTCTTC.

This clonotype has a handful of counts. V and J are TRBV10-2 and TRBJ2-5; 7 nucleotides agree with TRBD2. Germline lookup yields CDR1 WSHSY and CDR2 SAAADI. CDR3 length: 14 amino acids. V was pared by 4 bases and J by 1 base, with 3 bases of the junction left unmatched. CDR3 bases: TGCGCCAGCAGTGGCGGGGGAAGCCAAGAGACCCAGTACTTC. Protein: CASSGGGSQETQYF.

This chain connects TRBV7-2 to TRBJ2-7; 9 bases agree with TRBD2. This CDR3 has 14 amino acids. Germline-derived CDR1 and CDR2 are SGHTA and FQGNSA. The ends lost 1 base at V and 2 bases at J; junction bases unmatched: 0. DNA of the CDR3: TGTGCCAGCAGCTTAGGGACTAGCGCCTACGAGCAGTACTTC. This sequence encodes CASSLGTSAYEQYF.

The chain joins TRBV4-3 to TRBJ2-7; D uncertain. V was pared by 0 bases and J by 2 bases, with 11 bases between. Germline-derived CDR1 and CDR2 are LGHNA and YSLEER. CDR3 length equals 15 residues. The chain's CDR3 is CASSQDRADPYEQYF. In nucleotides, the CDR3 is TGCGCCAGCAGCCAAGATAGGGCCGACCCCTACGAGCAGTACTTC.

This clonotype was observed a few times. This chain connects TRBV9 to TRBJ2-5; D perhaps matches TRBD2 (5 bases). CDR3 length: 14 amino acids. Germline V gene lookup returns CDR1 SGDLS and CDR2 YYNGEE. Trimming shortened V by 0 bases and J by 5 bases, and 11 bases separated the two germline ends. In DNA form, the CDR3 reads TGTGCCAGCAGCGTAGCGGCTAGCTGGGAGACCCAGTACTTC. This translates into CASSVAASWETQYF. The full variable domain, completed using reference TRBV9 and TRBJ2-5, is DSGVTQTPKHLITATGQRVTLRCSPRSGDLSVYWYQQSLDQGLQFLIQYYNGEERAKGNILERFSAQQFPDLHSELNLSSLELGDSALYFCASSVAASWETQYFGPGTRLLVL.

The chain couples TRBV24-1 to TRBJ2-7; 9 bases fit TRBD1. J lost 1 base, V lost 3 bases, and 3 bases had no gene match. The CDR3 length is 15 residues. The germline CDR1 and CDR2 sequences are KGHDR and SFDVKD. CDR3: CATSDGGTGSYEQYF. CDR3 sequence (DNA): TGTGCCACCAGTGATGGCGGGACAGGGTCCTACGAGCAGTACTTC.

This chain uses TRBV20-1 with TRBJ2-2; D is perhaps TRBD2 (5 bases). The V gene lost 5 bases and the J gene lost 0 bases, with 7 bases spanning the gap. The CDR3 runs 13 residues. Germline CDR1 reads DFQATT; CDR2 reads SNEGSKA (reference sequence). CDR3 sequence: CSASGTNTGELFF. The CDR3 DNA is TGCAGTGCTTCGGGAACGAACACCGGGGAGCTGTTTTTT.

This clonotype appeared a few times. This chain uses TRBV9 with TRBJ2-1, with 12 bases aligning to TRBD2. Per germline, CDR1 SGDLS and CDR2 YYNGEE. The CDR3 spans 16 residues. Trimming removed 0 bases from V and 5 bases from J; junction bases left unmatched: 3. The DNA for the CDR3 is TGTGCCAGCAGCGTAGGTCTAGCGGGGGGGAACAATGAGCAGTTCTTC. This encodes CASSVGLAGGNNEQFF.

This clonotype occurred a few times. The J gene is TRBJ2-5, the V gene TRBV20-1; 9 bases agree with TRBD1. Germline V gene data show CDR1 as DFQATT and CDR2 as SNEGSKA (reference sequence). J gave up 3 bases and V 5 bases, and 7 bases lay outside the gene matches. The CDR3 has 14 residues. In DNA form, the CDR3 reads TGCAGTGCTGTACACAGGGGGCTCGAAGAGACCCAGTACTTC. Protein product: CSAVHRGLEETQYF.

The rearrangement uses TRBV5-5 and TRBJ1-3, with D uncertain. The V and J ends lost 1 base and 0 bases respectively, with 14 bases between them. The CDR3 sequence is 17 residues long. The germline gives CDR1 SGHKS, CDR2 YYEKEE (reference sequence). The CDR3 nucleotides read TGTGCCAGCAGCTTGTGGGTTGTCGGGAACTCTGGAAACACCATATATTTT. The encoded protein is CASSLWVVGNSGNTIYF.